The clone carrying this T cell receptor beta chain was counted a few times. Then a second PCR, running roughly 7 to 11 cycles, was carried out with a sample-barcoded 5' primer and a J-beta primer mix. MiXCR was run by TCRdb on the 5' RACE reads, yielding one entry per CDR3 protein. The sample yields around 900,000 distinct CDR3 sequences, roughly 51% seen once. These data are taken from a study of blood T cells in healthy people across ages. The ends lost 7 bases at V and 3 bases at J; junction bases unmatched: 20. The CDR3 length is 19 residues. From germline, CDR1 is MNHEY and CDR2 SMNVEV (reference sequence).

The sample consisted of blood. The rearrangement links TRBV27 to TRBJ2-3, with 9 bases matching TRBD1. This clonotype originated in a woman aged 55-69 years in good health. CDR3 sequence (DNA): TGTGCCAGCACCCCGGGACAGGGTGTTCCCTCTACCTATACAGATACGCAGTATTTT. Protein product: CASTPGQGVPSTYTDTQYF.